The 26 T cell receptor beta chains below come from one sample, sequenced in a study of cytotoxic CD8 clonotypes in ibrutinib-treated CLL. TCRdb's table, derived via immunoSEQ multiplex PCR, lists solely in-frame clones and lacks some. The sample consists of over 100,000 clones, 58% of them appearing once. The source was PBMCs, collected after 24 months of ibrutinib treatment. These receptors were collected from a human donor with chronic lymphocytic leukemia.

This chain links TRBV11-3 with TRBJ2-7, with D tentatively TRBD2 (5 bases). This CDR3 is 12 amino acids long. Trimming took off 4 bases at V and 6 bases at J, with 10 bases between the two ends. Germline CDR1 reads SGHNT; CDR2 reads YENEEA. The CDR3 reads CASSSEVIEQYF. CDR3 nucleotide sequence: TGTGCCAGCAGCTCGGAGGTAATCGAGCAGTACTTC.

The table lists this clone with a count of one. The rearrangement uses TRBV6-5 and TRBJ2-2; D is unclear. CDR1 is MNHEY, CDR2 SVGAGI, per germline. V lost 7 bases and J 0 bases, leaving 6 bases between the germline ends. CDR3 length: 13 amino acids. CDR3 sequence: CASKGSNTGELFF. CDR3 DNA: TGTGCCAGCAAAGGGTCGAACACCGGGGAGCTGTTTTTT.

V and J are TRBV7-3 and TRBJ2-7, with 10 nucleotides matching TRBD1. Per the germline V gene, CDR1 is SGHTA and CDR2 is FQGTGA. After removal of 6 bases from V and 4 bases from J, the junction contained 12 bases not matched to a gene. The CDR3 totals 16 residues. The CDR3: CASSSTAGTGAYEQYF. The DNA for the CDR3 is TGTGCCAGCAGTTCTACCGCCGGGACAGGGGCTTACGAGCAGTACTTC.

The chain carries TRBV27 and TRBJ2-3; possible D gene TRBD1, 6 bases. The CDR3 contains 16 residues. Looked up from germline, CDR1 is MNHEY and CDR2 is SMNVEV (reference sequence). The V end was cut by 5 bases, the J end by 0 bases, with 15 bases between. CDR3 sequence reads: CASSLGQTTSTDTQYF. The CDR3 DNA reads TGTGCCAGCAGTCTAGGACAGACAACTAGCACAGATACGCAGTATTTT.

The chain recombines TRBV25-1 with TRBJ2-5; 9 nucleotides match TRBD2. Trimming removed 11 bases from V and 0 bases from J; junction bases left unmatched: 13. Germline loops: CDR1 MGHDK, CDR2 SYGVNS. The CDR3 runs to 16 residues. The CDR3 nucleotides read TGTGCCTCCCTAGGGGGTTCTAGCGGGGACCAAGAGACCCAGTACTTC. It specifies CASLGGSSGDQETQYF.

The rearrangement uses TRBV10-3 and TRBJ2-7; 7 positions agree with TRBD2. Germline trimming cut 0 bases from V and 2 bases from J; bases unmatched to any gene: 1. CDR3 size: 14 residues. The germline V gene has CDR1 ENHRY and CDR2 SYGVKD. This CDR3 is CAISESGGTYEQYF. The CDR3 DNA reads as TGTGCCATCAGTGAGTCGGGGGGGACCTACGAGCAGTACTTC.

This clone was seen only once. The V gene is TRBV29-1, the J gene TRBJ1-2; maybe TRBD1 (5 bases). Germline V CDR1 and CDR2: SQVTM, ANQGSEA. V shed 5 bases and J shed 2 bases, with 12 bases lying between them. The CDR3 has 13 amino acids. CDR3 region: CSVSRDGNYGYTF. The CDR3 DNA is TGCAGCGTTTCTCGGGACGGAAACTATGGCTACACCTTC.

V gene TRBV7-2 combines with J gene TRBJ2-5, with 7 nucleotides matching TRBD1. This CDR3 is built from 15 residues. The ends lost 3 bases at V and 3 bases at J; junction bases unmatched: 7. CDR1 SGHTA and CDR2 FQGNSA come from the germline V gene. Here the CDR3 DNA reads TGTGCCAGCAGCTTCGGACAGGTGCTGGAAGAGACCCAGTACTTC. Amino acids: CASSFGQVLEETQYF.

The V gene is TRBV6-1, the J gene TRBJ1-5; 7 nucleotides line up with TRBD1. This CDR3 spans 15 amino acids. Trimming took 5 bases from V and 3 from J; bases not matched to a gene: 7. The germline V gene has CDR1 MNHNS and CDR2 SASEGT. CDR3 nucleotides: TGTGCCAGCAGTAATAGACAGGGCTACAATCAGCCCCAGCATTTT. Its translation: CASSNRQGYNQPQHF.

Ten or more counts support this clone. The V gene is TRBV7-9, the J gene TRBJ1-6; 7 bases map to TRBD1. The germline V gene has CDR1 SEHNR and CDR2 FQNEAQ (reference sequence). The CDR3 has 15 amino acids. V shed 5 bases, J shed 8 bases, and the junction held 9 bases outside the gene matches. For the CDR3, the DNA is TGTGCCAGCAGCCCTTGGGGGGACAGTCATTCACCCCTCCACTTT. Translation gives CASSPWGDSHSPLHF. The full variable domain, with the rest looked up from reference TRBV7-9 and TRBJ1-6, is DTGVSQNPRHKITKRGQNVTFRCDPISEHNRLYWYRQTLGQGPEFLTYFQNEAQLEKSRLLSDRFSAERPKGSFSTLEIQRTEQGDSAMYLCASSPWGDSHSPLHFGNGTRLTVT.

The rearrangement uses TRBV25-1 and TRBJ2-1; D tentatively fits TRBD1 or TRBD2 (6 bases each). The germline V and J ends were trimmed by 1 base and 8 bases, with 15 bases remaining between them. Germline CDR1 and CDR2: MGHDK and SYGVNS. The CDR3 has 15 amino acids. CDR3 DNA: TGTGCCAGCAGTGAATCGGGGGCAGGAGGGGATGAGCAGTTCTTC. It yields the protein CASSESGAGGDEQFF.

This clone was seen a handful of times. This sequence joins TRBV7-6 and TRBJ2-1; no clear D gene. Trimming removed 1 base from V and 4 bases from J, with 14 bases in between. The CDR3 is made up of 16 amino acids. The germline V gene encodes CDR1 SGHVS and CDR2 FNYEAQ. Here the CDR3 DNA reads TGTGCCAGCAGCTTAGAGGGCCGCACCCCTTACAATGAGCAGTTCTTC. Encoded protein: CASSLEGRTPYNEQFF.

The rearrangement joins TRBV30 to TRBJ1-3; D is uncertain. CDR1 is GTSNPN and CDR2 is SVGIG in the germline V gene (reference sequence). The V and J ends lost 0 bases and 0 bases respectively, with 6 bases between them. This CDR3 has 14 amino acids. The CDR3 sequence is CAWSVTASGNTIYF. CDR3 DNA: TGTGCCTGGAGTGTCACAGCCTCTGGAAACACCATATATTTT. Based on the CDR3 plus reference TRBV30 and TRBJ1-3, the full variable domain is SQTIHQWPATLVQPVGSPLSLECTVEGTSNPNLYWYRQAAGRGLQLLFYSVGIGQISSEVPQNLSASRPQDRQFILSSKKLLLSDSGFYLCAWSVTASGNTIYFGEGSWLTVV.

In this sample, this clone turned up a few times. The V and J genes are TRBV5-8 and TRBJ2-3; 10 bases match TRBD2. CDR3 size: 15 residues. J gave up 1 base and V 7 bases, and 6 bases lay outside the gene matches. The V gene's germline CDR1 is SGHTS and CDR2 YDEGEE. The CDR3 nucleotides read TGTGCCAGCTTCTACGGGACTAGCGGCACAGATACGCAGTATTTT. Translating gives CASFYGTSGTDTQYF.

The chain employs TRBV6-5 and TRBJ1-1; D uncertain. Looked up from germline, CDR1 is MNHEY and CDR2 is SVGAGI. The CDR3 sequence is 14 residues long. V was trimmed by 2 bases and J by 4 bases, leaving 11 bases between them. In DNA, the CDR3 is TGTGCCAGCAGTTACCGCAGGTTGGGCACTGAAGCTTTCTTT. Residues: CASSYRRLGTEAFF.

This chain links TRBV11-3 with TRBJ2-3, with 7 bases identical to TRBD2. Germline V gene sequence: CDR1 SGHNT, CDR2 YENEEA. The CDR3 is 13 amino acids. Trimming cost V 5 bases and J 14 bases; bases outside gene matches: 13. The CDR3 coding sequence is TGTGCCAGCAGCCGAAATACACCGGGACTATCGTATTTT. Protein product: CASSRNTPGLSYF.

The rearrangement uses TRBV27 and TRBJ2-1; D is tentatively TRBD1 or TRBD2 (5 bases each). Per the germline V gene, CDR1 is MNHEY and CDR2 is SMNVEV (reference sequence). Trimming removed 5 bases from V and 3 bases from J, with 14 bases in between. The CDR3 runs 15 residues. The CDR3 loop reads CASSPWGSLYNEQFF. CDR3 in DNA: TGTGCCAGCAGTCCCTGGGGGTCGCTCTACAATGAGCAGTTCTTC.

V is TRBV29-1 and J is TRBJ2-7; 9 bases align to TRBD1. The germline CDR1 and CDR2 sequences are SQVTM and ANQGSEA. This CDR3 contains 13 residues. Germline trimming cut 7 bases from V and 4 bases from J; bases unmatched to any gene: 8. CDR3: CSAMAQGAYEQYF. The CDR3 nucleotides are TGCAGCGCCATGGCACAGGGGGCTTACGAGCAGTACTTC.

About this clone: A much larger clonotype is one base distant, so this may be a read error. The CDR3 is CASSFNRGNYGYTF. CDR3 DNA sequence: TGTGCCAGCAGCTTCAACAGGGGGAACTATGGCTACACCTTC. V usage is TRBV5-4 and J usage is TRBJ1-2, with TRBD1 identical over 8 bases. CDR1 is SGHNT, CDR2 YYREEE, per germline (reference sequence). Germline trimming cut 2 bases from V and 2 bases from J; bases unmatched to any gene: 2. The length of the CDR3 is 14 residues.

The rearrangement joins TRBV25-1 to TRBJ1-1, with D uncertain. Germline V CDR1 and CDR2: MGHDK, SYGVNS. Trimming took 3 bases from V and 6 from J, leaving 14 bases between them. The CDR3 has 14 residues. CDR3 loop: CASSDAGARAEAFF. The CDR3 nucleotides read TGTGCCAGCAGTGACGCCGGAGCGAGGGCTGAAGCTTTCTTT.

This clone was counted only a few times. The chain combines TRBV28 with TRBJ1-2; D unresolved. This CDR3 has 11 residues. V gave up 7 bases and J gave up 3 bases, with 6 bases separating them. Germline V gene sequence: CDR1 MDHEN, CDR2 SYDVKM. DNA for the CDR3: TGTGCCAGCAAGTCTTACTATGGCTACACCTTC. Translated, it gives CASKSYYGYTF.

This rearrangement joins TRBV29-1 to TRBJ2-5, with 9 positions matching TRBD1. There are 14 residues in the CDR3. Germline CDR1 and CDR2: SQVTM and ANQGSEA. V shed 5 bases and J 0 bases; nucleotides not matched to a gene: 4. The CDR3 region is CSVLRDRDQETQYF. DNA of the CDR3: TGCAGCGTTCTACGGGACAGGGACCAAGAGACCCAGTACTTC.

This clone has a handful of counts. The chain couples TRBV9 to TRBJ1-6; D might be TRBD1 (6 bases). Germline loops: CDR1 SGDLS, CDR2 YYNGEE. The CDR3 has 14 amino acids. V was shortened by 4 bases and J by 7 bases, with 12 bases between the two germline ends. CDR3 in amino acids: CASSTTGTNSPLHF. The CDR3 bases are TGTGCCAGCAGCACCACAGGGACCAATTCACCCCTCCACTTT.

The chain is built from TRBV7-3 and TRBJ2-7, with 9 positions matching TRBD2. The CDR3 consists of 15 residues. Germline V gene lookup returns CDR1 SGHTA and CDR2 FQGTGA. J gave up 7 bases and V 2 bases, and 9 bases lay outside the gene matches. The CDR3 DNA is TGTGCCAGCAGCTTAGCTAGCGGGGCTCCTGAGGAGCAGTACTTC. Translated: CASSLASGAPEEQYF.

The gene calls are TRBV18 and TRBJ1-2; 7 nucleotides line up with TRBD1. Trimming at V came to 6 bases and at J to 5 bases, leaving 18 bases not matched to a gene. The CDR3 loop spans 17 amino acids. Germline values: CDR1 KGHSH, CDR2 LQKENI. The CDR3 nucleotides are TGTGCCAGCTCCGCAAATTCGGGATACACAGGGGATTATGGCTACACCTTC. Amino acids: CASSANSGYTGDYGYTF.

This clone was seen a handful of times. This rearrangement joins TRBV13 to TRBJ2-2; D may be TRBD2 (6 bases). The V gene lost 6 bases and the J gene lost 9 bases, with 14 bases spanning the gap. This CDR3 is built from 13 residues. Germline-derived CDR1 and CDR2 are PRHDT and FYEKMQ (reference sequence). Here the CDR3 reads CASSPRAGRELFF. The CDR3 nucleotides read TGTGCCAGCAGTCCCCGGGCGGGACGGGAGCTGTTTTTT.